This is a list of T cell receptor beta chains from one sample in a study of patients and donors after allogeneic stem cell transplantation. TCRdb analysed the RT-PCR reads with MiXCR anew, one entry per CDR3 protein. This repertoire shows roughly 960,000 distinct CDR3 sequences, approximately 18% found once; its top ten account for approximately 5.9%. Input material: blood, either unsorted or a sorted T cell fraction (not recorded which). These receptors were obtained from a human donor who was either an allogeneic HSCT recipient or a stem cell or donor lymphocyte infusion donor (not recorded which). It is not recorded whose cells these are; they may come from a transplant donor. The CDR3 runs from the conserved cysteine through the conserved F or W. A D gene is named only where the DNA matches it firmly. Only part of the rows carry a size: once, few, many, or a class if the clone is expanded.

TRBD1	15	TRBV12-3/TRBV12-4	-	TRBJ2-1	TGTGCCAGCAGTTTATATCGGGACAGGGGGAATGAGCAGTTCTTC	CASSLYRDRGNEQFF
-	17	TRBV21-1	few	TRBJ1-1	TGTGCCAGCAGCAAATTCAAGGTCGGGTGGGCGAACACTGAAGCTTTCTTT	CASSKFKVGWANTEAFF
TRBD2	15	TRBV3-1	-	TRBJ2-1	TGTGCCAGCAGCCACACTAGCGGGAGCTACAATGAGCAGTTCTTC	CASSHTSGSYNEQFF
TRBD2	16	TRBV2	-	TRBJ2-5	TGTGCCAGCCTCGGGTTAGCGGGGGGTAAGCAAGAGACCCAGTACTTC	CASLGLAGGKQETQYF
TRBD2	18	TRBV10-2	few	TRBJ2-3	TGCGCCAGCAGTGGCTGGACTAGCGGGGAAACGAGCACAGATACGCAGTATTTT	CASSGWTSGETSTDTQYF
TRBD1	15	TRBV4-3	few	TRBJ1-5	TGCGCCAGCAGCCACGGGACAGGGGTCAATCAGCCCCAGCATTTT	CASSHGTGVNQPQHF
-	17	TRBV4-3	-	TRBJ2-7	TGCGCCAGCAGCCTGGAGGGCGCGGGGCAGGGGGCCTACGAGCAGTACTTC	CASSLEGAGQGAYEQYF
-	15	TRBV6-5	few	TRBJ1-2	TGTGCCAGCAGTTACGGGGGGGTAGGAAACTATGGCTACACCTTC	CASSYGGVGNYGYTF
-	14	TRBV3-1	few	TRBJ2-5	TGTGCCAGCAGCGAGGGGCCGTACCAAGAGACCCAGTACTTC	CASSEGPYQETQYF
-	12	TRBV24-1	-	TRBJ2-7	TGTGCCACCAGTGACACAGGGAACGAGCAGTACTTC	CATSDTGNEQYF
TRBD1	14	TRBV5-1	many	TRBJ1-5	TGCGCCAGCAGCTCGGGACAGGGTTCTCAGCCCCAGCATTTT	CASSSGQGSQPQHF
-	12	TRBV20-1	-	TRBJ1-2	TGCAGTACGCTTCGGACGGAACTTGGCTACACCTTC	CSTLRTELGYTF
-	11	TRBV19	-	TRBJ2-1	TGTGCCAGTAGTGGAGAGGTCGAGCAGTTCTTC	CASSGEVEQFF
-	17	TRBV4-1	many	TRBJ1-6	TGCGCCAGCAGCCAGGATCAGGGGAGCTCCTATAATTCACCCCTCCACTTT	CASSQDQGSSYNSPLHF
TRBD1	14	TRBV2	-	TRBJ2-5	TGTGCCAGCAGTGGACAGGGGGGTCCGGAGACCCAGTACTTC	CASSGQGGPETQYF
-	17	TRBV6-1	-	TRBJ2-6	TGTGCCAGCAATGGCGCCGCCGGACAGAGTGGGGCCAACGTCCTGACTTTC	CASNGAAGQSGANVLTF
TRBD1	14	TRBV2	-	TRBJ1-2	TGTGCCAGCGTCCGGGACAGGGGCATCGGGGGCTACACCTTC	CASVRDRGIGGYTF
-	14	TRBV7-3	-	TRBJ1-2	TGTGCCAGCAGCTTAACAGGCATAGGGGTTGGCTACACCTTC	CASSLTGIGVGYTF
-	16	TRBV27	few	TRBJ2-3	TGTGCCAGCAGTCTTACCGGGTGGGCGGGCACAGATACGCAGTATTTT	CASSLTGWAGTDTQYF
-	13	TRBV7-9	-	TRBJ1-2	TGTGCCAGCAGCTTTGAAGGGGACTATGGCTACACCTTC	CASSFEGDYGYTF
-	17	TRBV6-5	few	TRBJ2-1	TGTGCCAGCAGTTCGTTCCCCCCTCTAGTCGCCTACAATGAGCAGTTCTTC	CASSSFPPLVAYNEQFF
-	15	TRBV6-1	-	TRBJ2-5	TGTGCCAGCAAACCAATGGGGTTAATACAAGAGACCCAGTACTTC	CASKPMGLIQETQYF
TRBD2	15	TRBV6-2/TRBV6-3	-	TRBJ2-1	TGTGCCACAGGAGATAGCGGGAGTGTCTACAATGAGCAGTTCTTC	CATGDSGSVYNEQFF
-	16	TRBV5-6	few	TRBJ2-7	TGTGCCAGCAGCCGCCTCGGAACAGGGAGGCCCTACGAGCAGTACTTC	CASSRLGTGRPYEQYF
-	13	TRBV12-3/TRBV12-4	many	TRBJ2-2	TGTGCCAGCAGTTTTCGGGGTAACGGGGAGCTGTTTTTT	CASSFRGNGELFF
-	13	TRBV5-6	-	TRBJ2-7	TGTGCCAGCAGCTTGGAGACAGGCTACGAGCAGTACTTC	CASSLETGYEQYF
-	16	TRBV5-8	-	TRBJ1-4	TGTGCCAGCAGCCCTACGGGCAGGGCGGTTTGGGAAAAACTGTTTTTT	CASSPTGRAVWEKLFF
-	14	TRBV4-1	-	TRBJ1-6	TGCGCCAGCAGGCACAGAGAAAATAATTCACCCCTCCACTTT	CASRHRENNSPLHF
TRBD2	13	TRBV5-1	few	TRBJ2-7	TGCGCCAGCAGCGAGCGGGAAGCCTACGAGCAGTACTTC	CASSEREAYEQYF
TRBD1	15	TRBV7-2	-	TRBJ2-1	TGTGCCAGCAGCGGTAGGACAGGTTTCTACAATGAGCAGTTCTTC	CASSGRTGFYNEQFF
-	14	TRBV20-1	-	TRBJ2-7	TGCAGTGCTAGACTCCCCGGAGTACACTACGAGCAGTACTTC	CSARLPGVHYEQYF
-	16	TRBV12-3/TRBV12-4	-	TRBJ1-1	TGTGCCAGCAGTTTAGCGAGGGAATTTAGGAACACTGAAGCTTTCTTT	CASSLAREFRNTEAFF